The 17 T cell receptor beta chains reported below all come from one sample, sequenced in a study of PD-L1 blockade in urothelial cancer. Only in-frame clones appear in the TCRdb table, and some are missing; sequencing was by immunoSEQ multiplex PCR. The data contain around 45,000 clones, about four fifths of them singletons. The sample's time point: peripheral blood 6 weeks after treatment start. The sample in question was PBMCs, obtained around atezolizumab (anti-PD-L1) treatment. These receptor sequences come from a man between 60 and 75 years old with urothelial cancer.

The chain recombines TRBV23-1 with TRBJ2-7; 9 bases fit TRBD1. TRBV23-1 carries the ORF label, with uncertain function. This CDR3 comprises 13 residues. Trimming took 7 bases from V and 2 from J; bases not matched to a gene: 3. The CDR3: CASNGQGTYEQYF. In DNA, the CDR3 is TGCGCCAGCAACGGACAGGGGACCTACGAGCAGTACTTC.

The V gene is TRBV5-1, the J gene TRBJ2-7; 14 positions agree with TRBD2. Trimming cost V 2 bases and J 0 bases; bases outside gene matches: 7. The CDR3 contains 18 residues. Germline-derived CDR1 and CDR2 are SGHRS and YFSETQ. This CDR3 is CASSLRTSGGTTSYEQYF. CDR3 coding DNA: TGCGCCAGCAGCTTAAGGACTAGCGGGGGGACCACCTCCTACGAGCAGTACTTC.

The chain recombines TRBV29-1 with TRBJ1-2; TRBD1 is a possible D gene (6 bases). Between the trimmed V and J ends, which lost 2 bases and 4 bases, there was a span of 8 bases. In germline, CDR1 is SQVTM, CDR2 ANQGSEA. The CDR3 length is 12 residues. The CDR3 region has the DNA TGCAGCGTTGAACACAGGGCCTATGGCTACACCTTC. Protein sequence: CSVEHRAYGYTF.

The V call is TRBV10-3, the J call TRBJ2-7; 12 bases fit TRBD1. The V and J ends lost 3 bases and 7 bases, in that order; junction bases with no gene match: 7. The length of the CDR3 is 15 residues. Germline V lookup: CDR1 ENHRY, CDR2 SYGVKD. As DNA, the CDR3 is TGTGCCATCAGTGATCCGGGACAGGGGGCTAGGGAGCAGTACTTC. Residues: CAISDPGQGAREQYF.

The genes are TRBV19 and TRBJ1-1; no firm D call. V lost 3 bases and J 2 bases, leaving 13 bases between the germline ends. The CDR3 has 15 amino acids. Germline values: CDR1 LNHDA, CDR2 SQIVND (reference sequence). CDR3 sequence: CASSIGRTINTEAFF. The CDR3 DNA sequence: TGTGCCAGTAGTATCGGACGGACTATAAACACTGAAGCTTTCTTT.

The rearrangement uses TRBV5-4 and TRBJ2-7, with D possibly TRBD1 on 6 matching bases. The CDR3 extends over 14 amino acids. Per germline, CDR1 SGHNT and CDR2 YYREEE (reference sequence). V was pared by 4 bases and J by 2 bases, with 13 bases between. Here the CDR3 reads CASSRDTMTYEQYF. CDR3 DNA sequence: TGTGCCAGCAGCAGGGACACAATGACCTACGAGCAGTACTTC.

The CDR3 bases are TGTGCCAGCAGCTTGGAGGGGGCCGAAAAACTGTTTTTT. Amino acids: CASSLEGAEKLFF. The J gene is TRBJ1-4, the V gene TRBV5-4, with TRBD1 identical over 7 bases. Germline trimming cut 0 bases from V and 8 bases from J; bases unmatched to any gene: 1. Germline V CDR1 and CDR2: SGHNT, YYREEE (reference sequence). The CDR3 runs to 13 residues.

This clone was recorded once. This chain joins TRBV7-9 and TRBJ1-3; D is uncertain. V was shortened by 6 bases and J by 8 bases, with 11 bases between the two germline ends. The CDR3 consists of 12 residues. The germline gives CDR1 SEHNR, CDR2 FQNEAQ (reference sequence). The CDR3 region has the DNA TGTGCCAGCAGAAAAGGAGCGGACACCATATATTTT. Protein sequence: CASRKGADTIYF.

The chain has TRBV9 and TRBJ2-1, with 9 bases that match TRBD2. Looked up from germline, CDR1 is SGDLS and CDR2 is YYNGEE. V trimming: 0 bases; J trimming: 5 bases; junction bases outside the gene matches: 9. This CDR3 region has 17 residues. CDR3 sequence (DNA): TGTGCCAGCAGCGTAGAATTGGCGGGGGGGATCGACAATGAGCAGTTCTTC. Residues: CASSVELAGGIDNEQFF.

The CDR3 DNA reads TGTGCCAGCAGCCCTCACGCAGACGGGTCTGAAGCTTTCTTT. Its protein product is CASSPHADGSEAFF. V usage is TRBV11-2 and J usage is TRBJ1-1; D gene unclear. The CDR3 is made up of 14 amino acids. Germline CDR1 and CDR2: SGHAT and FQNNGV. Trimming left V 5 bases short and J 6 bases short, with 16 bases between. Looking up the rest from reference TRBV11-2 and TRBJ1-1 gives the full variable domain: EAGVAQSPRYKIIEKRQSVAFWCNPISGHATLYWYQQILGQGPKLLIQFQNNGVVDDSQLPKDRFSAERLKGVDSTLKIQPAKLEDSAVYLCASSPHADGSEAFFGQGTRLTVV.

V gene TRBV29-1 combines with J gene TRBJ1-2; D possibly corresponds to TRBD1 (6 bases). V lost 7 bases to trimming and J lost 4 bases, with 28 bases between them. This CDR3 has 17 residues. Germline V gives CDR1 SQVTM, CDR2 ANQGSEA. The chain's CDR3 is CSATDLDSWGRPYGYTF. In DNA form, the CDR3 reads TGCAGCGCTACGGACTTGGACAGTTGGGGGCGACCCTATGGCTACACCTTC. Using reference TRBV29-1 and TRBJ1-2 for the parts outside the CDR3, the full variable domain is SAVISQKPSRDICQRGTSLTIQCQVDSQVTMMFWYRQQPGQSLTLIATANQGSEATYESGFVIDKFPISRPNLTFSTLTVSNMSPEDSSIYLCSATDLDSWGRPYGYTFGSGTRLTVV.

The chain combines TRBV27 with TRBJ1-6, with no clear D. V was clipped by 7 bases and J by 5 bases, with 15 bases between them. The germline V gene has CDR1 MNHEY and CDR2 SMNVEV (reference sequence). The CDR3 totals 15 residues. This CDR3 reads CASTVSRLDNSPLHF. The DNA of the CDR3 is TGTGCCAGCACCGTGAGTCGGTTGGATAATTCACCCCTCCACTTT.

This chain links TRBV28 with TRBJ1-1, with 7 bases aligning to TRBD1. CDR1 and CDR2 (germline): MDHEN, SYDVKM. The V and J ends lost 4 bases and 8 bases, in that order; junction bases with no gene match: 1. The CDR3 length is 11 residues. The CDR3 region has the DNA TGTGCCAGCAGTTCACAGGGGGAAGCTTTCTTT. Translated, it gives CASSSQGEAFF.

The chain combines TRBV5-1 with TRBJ2-2; 13 nucleotides align to TRBD2. V was pared by 7 bases and J by 5 bases, with 5 bases of the junction left unmatched. CDR3 size: 15 residues. From germline, CDR1 is SGHRS and CDR2 YFSETQ. This CDR3 reads CASSRTSGRTGELFF. In nucleotides, the CDR3 is TGCGCCAGCTCCAGGACTAGCGGGAGAACCGGGGAGCTGTTTTTT.

The rearrangement uses TRBV28 and TRBJ1-2; D is ambiguous. This CDR3 contains 13 residues. The V gene lost 6 bases and the J gene lost 6 bases, with 14 bases spanning the gap. Germline assignment: CDR1 MDHEN and CDR2 SYDVKM. CDR3 in amino acids: CASSTDFPHGYTF. Written as DNA, the CDR3 is TGTGCCAGCAGCACCGACTTCCCCCATGGCTACACCTTC.

This clone was seen only a few times. The V gene is TRBV5-5, the J gene TRBJ1-2, with 9 bases aligning to TRBD1. The CDR3 covers 15 residues. The ends lost 4 bases at V and 7 bases at J; junction bases unmatched: 11. Germline CDR1 is SGHKS and CDR2 is YYEKEE (reference sequence). The CDR3 sequence: CASSNRDREVSGYTF. The CDR3 region has the DNA TGTGCCAGCAGCAACCGGGACAGGGAGGTTAGTGGCTACACCTTC.

This clone has more than one count but fewer than ten. The rearrangement links TRBV11-2 to TRBJ1-2; D call uncertain. Looked up from germline, CDR1 is SGHAT and CDR2 is FQNNGV. With 2 bases removed from V and 8 bases from J, the gap between germline ends came to 9 bases. The CDR3 covers 12 residues. Written as DNA, the CDR3 is TGTGCCAGCAGCTTATCCGGAGAGGGCTACACCTTC. It specifies CASSLSGEGYTF.